The next 21 T cell receptor beta chains were all read from a single sample in a study of T cell repertoires in cytomegalovirus infection. TCRdb fed the reads into MiXCR, producing one record per CDR3 protein. The table lists roughly 130,000 distinct CDR3 sequences, less than 9.5% of them singletons, with roughly a tenth in the top ten. The sequencing sample was made of PBMCs. These receptor sequences come from a human donor in good health (CMV status not recorded). Some clones in this sample may be carry-over from other donors' samples.

This clonotype was detected ten times or more. CDR3 sequence reads: CASSDSSRGRLMNTEAFF. The CDR3 nucleotides read TGTGCCAGCAGTGACTCGAGTCGTGGCCGCTTGATGAACACTGAAGCTTTCTTT. The V and J genes are TRBV6-4 and TRBJ1-1; no reliable D call. With 0 bases removed from V and 0 bases from J, the gap between germline ends came to 17 bases. Germline V CDR1 and CDR2: MRHNA, SNTAGT. The length of the CDR3 is 18 residues.

The table lists this clonotype with many counts. V gene TRBV20-1 combines with J gene TRBJ1-5, with D possibly being TRBD1 (5 bases). Deletions cut 3 bases from V and 6 bases from J, with 12 bases between. The CDR3 contains 13 residues. Germline-derived CDR1 and CDR2 are DFQATT and SNEGSKA (reference sequence). This CDR3 is CSASGDSSQPQHF. The CDR3 nucleotides read TGCAGTGCTAGTGGGGACTCCAGTCAGCCCCAGCATTTT.

This clonotype was counted many times. This chain connects TRBV20-1 to TRBJ2-7, with D possibly TRBD2 on 6 matching bases. The CDR3 runs 15 residues. The germline V and J ends were trimmed by 5 bases and 2 bases, with 19 bases remaining between them. Germline lookup yields CDR1 DFQATT and CDR2 SNEGSKA (reference sequence). The CDR3 sequence: CSAVQPGLVTYEQYF. For the CDR3, the DNA is TGCAGTGCTGTCCAACCGGGACTCGTCACCTACGAGCAGTACTTC.

This clonotype was counted ten times or more. The V and J genes are TRBV20-1 and TRBJ2-2; 13 bases map to TRBD2. In germline, CDR1 is DFQATT, CDR2 SNEGSKA (reference sequence). CDR3 size: 16 residues. J was trimmed by 7 bases and V by 5 bases; bases with no gene match: 10. DNA for the CDR3: TGCAGTGCTGAAGACAGGACTAGCGGGGGAAACGGGGAGCTGTTTTTT. Translated, it gives CSAEDRTSGGNGELFF.

Ten or more counts support this clonotype. The chain is built from TRBV24-1 and TRBJ2-1; D is perhaps TRBD2 (5 bases). V lost 2 bases and J 8 bases, leaving 18 bases between the germline ends. The CDR3 runs to 16 residues. Germline lookup yields CDR1 KGHDR and CDR2 SFDVKD. CDR3: CATSDSRPPKEDEQFF. In DNA, the CDR3 is TGTGCCACCAGTGATTCGCGACCCCCCAAGGAGGATGAGCAGTTCTTC.

This clonotype was seen more than once but under ten times. This chain links TRBV7-4 with TRBJ1-1, with a weak D call TRBD1 (6 bases). The germline V gene encodes CDR1 SGHVT and CDR2 SQSDAQ. The CDR3 loop spans 14 amino acids. Trimming removed 5 bases from V and 1 base from J, with 11 bases in between. The CDR3 DNA reads TGTGCCAGCAGCAGTTACAGGGAGAACACTGAAGCTTTCTTT. Amino acids: CASSSYRENTEAFF.

Many counts were recorded for this clonotype. The rearrangement joins TRBV7-2 to TRBJ1-1, with 7 bases that match TRBD1. Trimming cost V 5 bases and J 6 bases; bases outside gene matches: 15. The CDR3 consists of 16 residues. Germline V gene sequence: CDR1 SGHTA, CDR2 FQGNSA. Written as DNA, the CDR3 is TGTGCCAGCAGCCCCAGGGGGGGAGGTGGTCTCCCTGAAGCTTTCTTT. Translating it yields CASSPRGGGGLPEAFF.

This clonotype occurred many times. The chain carries TRBV28 and TRBJ1-5; D not resolved. Germline V gene lookup returns CDR1 MDHEN and CDR2 SYDVKM. V gave up 4 bases and J gave up 6 bases, with 13 bases separating them. The CDR3 has 14 amino acids. The CDR3 here is CASSYTRAGQPQHF. The CDR3 nucleotides are TGTGCCAGCAGTTATACAAGGGCAGGTCAGCCCCAGCATTTT.

This clonotype was detected many times. The V and J genes are TRBV12-3 or TRBV12-4 and TRBJ2-6; no definite D call. CDR3 length: 14 residues. Trimming left V 2 bases short and J 1 base short, with 3 bases between. The CDR3 protein is CASSLWSGANVLTF. The CDR3 nucleotides are TGTGCCAGCAGTTTATGGTCTGGGGCCAACGTCCTGACTTTC.

This clonotype has a handful of counts. The chain links TRBV5-5 to TRBJ1-1; D gene uncertain. Trimming removed 2 bases from V and 3 bases from J, with 11 bases in between. Germline V gene lookup returns CDR1 SGHKS and CDR2 YYEKEE (reference sequence). The CDR3 totals 14 residues. CDR3 in DNA: TGTGCCAGCAGCTTAAGGTTTAGGGACACTGAAGCTTTCTTT. Amino acids: CASSLRFRDTEAFF.

This clonotype was seen repeatedly, ten times or more. The J gene is TRBJ1-2, the V gene TRBV7-2; D perhaps matches TRBD1 (5 bases). V was cut by 1 base and J by 4 bases, with 7 bases left in between. Germline V lookup: CDR1 SGHTA, CDR2 FQGNSA. The CDR3 covers 13 residues. DNA for the CDR3: TGTGCCAGCAGCTTAGGGGGCCTCTATGGCTACACCTTC. Translation gives CASSLGGLYGYTF.

A few counts support this clonotype. This rearrangement joins TRBV29-1 to TRBJ2-2; tentatively, D is TRBD1 or TRBD2 (5 bases each). Trimming shortened V by 3 bases and J by 4 bases, and 12 bases separated the two germline ends. Germline V CDR1 and CDR2: SQVTM, ANQGSEA. The CDR3 is 14 amino acids. The CDR3 nucleotides are TGCAGCGTTGAGGGGGAGATGGGCACCGGGGAGCTGTTTTTT. Protein product: CSVEGEMGTGELFF.

The table lists this clonotype with many counts. This chain links TRBV11-2 with TRBJ1-2, with 7 bases that match TRBD1. Losses at the gene ends were 5 bases for V and 1 base for J; bases not matched to a gene: 4. Germline CDR1 SGHAT, CDR2 FQNNGV. The CDR3 has 14 amino acids. Here the CDR3 DNA reads TGTGCCAGCAGCCCCGGGACAGTTAACTATGGCTACACCTTC. Translation gives CASSPGTVNYGYTF.

The sample holds many counts of this clonotype. The chain uses TRBV12-3 or TRBV12-4 and TRBJ1-2; maybe TRBD1 (5 bases). The CDR3 loop spans 17 amino acids. Trimming removed 6 bases at V and 4 bases at J, with 24 bases between. DNA of the CDR3: TGTGCCAGCAGCCGAAACGCCGCGGCAGGGTCCTTCTATGGCTACACCTTC. Translation: CASSRNAAAGSFYGYTF.

The V gene is TRBV3-1, the J gene TRBJ2-1; 7 nucleotides align to TRBD2. Germline V gene data show CDR1 as LGHDT and CDR2 as YNNKEL (reference sequence). The junction had 4 bases not matched to a gene; V was cut back by 8 bases and J by 3 bases. There are 13 residues in the CDR3. The CDR3 bases are TGTGCCAGCTCCGAGCGGGGCTACAATGAGCAGTTCTTC. Its translation is CASSERGYNEQFF.

The table lists this clonotype with many counts. The CDR3 DNA reads TGCAGTGCTAGGAGGGCATGGACTAGCGGTTCCTACGAGCAGTACTTC. Protein sequence: CSARRAWTSGSYEQYF. The chain carries TRBV20-1 and TRBJ2-7; 10 bases match TRBD2. Trimming took 3 bases from V and 1 from J; bases not matched to a gene: 9. CDR3 length: 16 residues. CDR1 DFQATT and CDR2 SNEGSKA come from the germline V gene (reference sequence).

This clonotype has at least ten counts. The chain joins TRBV5-1 to TRBJ2-2; maybe TRBD1 (6 bases). The CDR3 is made up of 15 amino acids. Germline CDR1 and CDR2: SGHRS and YFSETQ. Trimming took 5 bases from V and 3 from J, leaving 14 bases between them. This CDR3 reads CASRDQGRDTGELFF. In DNA, the CDR3 is TGCGCCAGCAGAGATCAGGGGCGGGACACCGGGGAGCTGTTTTTT. The full variable domain, in which reference TRBV5-1 and TRBJ2-2 provide the parts outside the CDR3, is KAGVTQTPRYLIKTRGQQVTLSCSPISGHRSVSWYQQTPGQGLQFLFEYFSETQRNKGNFPGRFSGRQFSNSRSEMNVSTLELGDSALYLCASRDQGRDTGELFFGEGSRLTVL.

This clonotype was counted ten times or more. The chain couples TRBV7-2 to TRBJ2-1; D gene ambiguous. V lost 5 bases, J lost 2 bases, and 10 bases lay in between. The CDR3 runs to 14 residues. Germline lookup yields CDR1 SGHTA and CDR2 FQGNSA. The CDR3 region is CASSPVQAYNEQFF. CDR3 in DNA: TGTGCCAGCAGCCCCGTCCAGGCCTACAATGAGCAGTTCTTC.

This clonotype was picked up one time. This chain connects TRBV2 to TRBJ1-2, with 7 bases matching TRBD1. CDR3 length equals 12 residues. Germline V gene sequence: CDR1 SNHLY, CDR2 FYNNEI. After removal of 9 bases from V and 7 bases from J, the junction contained 8 bases not matched to a gene. The CDR3 here is CASTGELSGYTF. The CDR3 DNA sequence: TGTGCCAGTACAGGGGAACTGAGTGGCTACACCTTC.

This clonotype was counted between two and nine times. The chain combines TRBV12-3 or TRBV12-4 with TRBJ1-1; 9 positions agree with TRBD1. CDR3 length equals 13 residues. J lost 6 bases, V lost 3 bases, and 2 bases had no gene match. CDR3: CASSFDRGAEAFF. Here the CDR3 DNA reads TGTGCCAGCAGTTTCGACAGGGGGGCTGAAGCTTTCTTT.

This clonotype has more than one count but fewer than ten. The genes are TRBV9 and TRBJ2-7, with TRBD1 identical over 7 bases. Germline CDR1 is SGDLS and CDR2 is YYNGEE. The CDR3 sequence is 15 residues long. J lost 5 bases, V lost 0 bases, and 8 bases had no gene match. In DNA form, the CDR3 reads TGTGCCAGCAGCGTAGGTCTAGGGGGCTTAGACGAGCAGTACTTC. Translating gives CASSVGLGGLDEQYF.